This T cell receptor (beta chain) was sequenced in a study of regulatory T cells in long-lasting Graves disease. The time point denotes: newly diagnosed GD, antithyroid drugs for less than 3 months. Making the TCR library involved RNA that had been extracted from PBMCs. Xi'an, China, was home to the endocrinology department that provided patients. Germline lookup yields CDR1 SGHNT and CDR2 YYREEE (reference sequence). The CDR3 is 15 residues long. V lost 5 bases and J lost 5; bases outside the gene matches: 6. Arm-PCR of CDR3 regions and iRepertoire HTBI primers were used to build TCR beta libraries. Each CDR3 protein gets one entry after TCRdb re-called the multiplex PCR reads with MiXCR. The sample holds under 700,000 distinct CDR3 sequences, roughly 15% seen once. General study results and limits: With persistent disease, TRBV28, TRBJ1-2 and TRBJ2-5 were the favored segments.

With regard to this clonotype: What it recognizes is unknown.

The data were also submitted as part of a second study, on T cells in Graves' hyperthyroidism and ophthalmopathy. That work contributes: These patients, aged 18 to 65, had recently diagnosed hyperthyroidism lasting under 2 months.

This clonotype was obtained from a woman aged 40-65 years with Graves disease. This chain joins TRBV5-4 and TRBJ2-3; 12 bases match TRBD2. The sequencing used peripheral blood mononuclear cells (PBMCs), collected at new diagnosis, from a patient treated with antithyroid drugs. Here the CDR3 DNA reads TGTGCCAGCAGGTCTAGCGGGGGGGCTCAAGATACGCAGTATTTT. It encodes CASRSSGGAQDTQYF.